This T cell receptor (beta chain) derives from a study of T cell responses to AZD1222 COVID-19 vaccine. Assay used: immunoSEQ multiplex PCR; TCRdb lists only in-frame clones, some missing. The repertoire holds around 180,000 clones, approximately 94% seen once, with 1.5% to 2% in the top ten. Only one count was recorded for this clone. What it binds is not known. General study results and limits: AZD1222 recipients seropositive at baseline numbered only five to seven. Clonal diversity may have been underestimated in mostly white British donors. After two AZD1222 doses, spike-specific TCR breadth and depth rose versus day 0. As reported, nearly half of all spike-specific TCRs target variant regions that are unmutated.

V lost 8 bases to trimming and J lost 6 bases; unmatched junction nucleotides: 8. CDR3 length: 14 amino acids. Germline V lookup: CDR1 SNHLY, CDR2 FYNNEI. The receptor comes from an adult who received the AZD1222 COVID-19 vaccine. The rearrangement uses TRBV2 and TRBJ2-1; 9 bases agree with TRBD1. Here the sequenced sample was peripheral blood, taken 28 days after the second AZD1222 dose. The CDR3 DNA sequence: TGTGCCAGCCCTTCCGGGACAGGGTTCAATGAGCAGTTCTTC. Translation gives CASPSGTGFNEQFF.